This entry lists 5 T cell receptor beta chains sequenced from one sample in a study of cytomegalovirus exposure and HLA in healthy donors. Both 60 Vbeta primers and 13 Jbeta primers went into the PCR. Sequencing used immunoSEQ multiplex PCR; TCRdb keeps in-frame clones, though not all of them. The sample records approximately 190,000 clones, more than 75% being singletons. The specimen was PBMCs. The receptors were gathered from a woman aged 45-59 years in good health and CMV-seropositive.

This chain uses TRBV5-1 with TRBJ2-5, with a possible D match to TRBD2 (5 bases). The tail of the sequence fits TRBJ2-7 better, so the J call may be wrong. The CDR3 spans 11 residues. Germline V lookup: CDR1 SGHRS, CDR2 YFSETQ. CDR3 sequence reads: CASSSGSEQYF. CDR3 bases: TGCGCCAGCAGTTCGGGGTCCGAGCAGTACTTC.

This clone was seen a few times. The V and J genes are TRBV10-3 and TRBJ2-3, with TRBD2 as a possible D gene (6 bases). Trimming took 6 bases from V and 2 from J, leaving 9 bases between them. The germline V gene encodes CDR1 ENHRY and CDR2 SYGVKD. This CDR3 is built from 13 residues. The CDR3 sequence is CAIRGLNTDTQYF. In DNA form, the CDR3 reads TGTGCCATCAGGGGACTTAACACAGATACGCAGTATTTT.

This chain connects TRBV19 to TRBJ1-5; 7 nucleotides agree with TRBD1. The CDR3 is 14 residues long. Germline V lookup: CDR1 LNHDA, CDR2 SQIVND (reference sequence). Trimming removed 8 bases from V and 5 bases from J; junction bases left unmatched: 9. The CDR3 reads CASERGRGDQPQHF. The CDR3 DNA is TGTGCCAGTGAAAGGGGGCGCGGGGATCAGCCCCAGCATTTT.

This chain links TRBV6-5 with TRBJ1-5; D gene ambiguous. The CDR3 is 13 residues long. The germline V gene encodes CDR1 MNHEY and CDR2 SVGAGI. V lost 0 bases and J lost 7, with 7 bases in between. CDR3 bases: TGTGCCAGCAGTTACTCGTCGGGGCAGCCCCAGCATTTT. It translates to CASSYSSGQPQHF.

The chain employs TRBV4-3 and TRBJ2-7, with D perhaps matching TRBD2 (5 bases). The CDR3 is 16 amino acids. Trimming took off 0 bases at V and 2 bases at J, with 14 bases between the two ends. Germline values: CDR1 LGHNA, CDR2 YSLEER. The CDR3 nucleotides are TGCGCCAGCAGCCAAGATCGCAATAGCGTCCCCTACGAGCAGTACTTC. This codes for CASSQDRNSVPYEQYF.